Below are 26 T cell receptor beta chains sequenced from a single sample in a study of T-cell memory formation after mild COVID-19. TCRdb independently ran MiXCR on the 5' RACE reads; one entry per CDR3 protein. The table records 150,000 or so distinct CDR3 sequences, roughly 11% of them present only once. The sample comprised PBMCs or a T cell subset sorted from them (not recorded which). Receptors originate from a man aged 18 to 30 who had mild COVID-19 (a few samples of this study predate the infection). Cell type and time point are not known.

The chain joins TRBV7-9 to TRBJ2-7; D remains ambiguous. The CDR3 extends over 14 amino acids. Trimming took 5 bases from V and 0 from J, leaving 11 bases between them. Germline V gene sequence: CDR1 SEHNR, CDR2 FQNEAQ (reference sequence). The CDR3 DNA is TGTGCCAGCAGCCACGGAACATCCTCCTACGAGCAGTACTTC. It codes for CASSHGTSSYEQYF.

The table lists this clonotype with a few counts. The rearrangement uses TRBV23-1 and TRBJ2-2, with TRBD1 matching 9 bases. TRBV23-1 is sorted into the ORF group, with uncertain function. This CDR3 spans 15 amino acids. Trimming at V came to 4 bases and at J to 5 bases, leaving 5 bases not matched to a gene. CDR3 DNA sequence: TGCGCCAGCAGTCCCGGACAGGGGTGGACCGGGGAGCTGTTTTTT. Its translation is CASSPGQGWTGELFF.

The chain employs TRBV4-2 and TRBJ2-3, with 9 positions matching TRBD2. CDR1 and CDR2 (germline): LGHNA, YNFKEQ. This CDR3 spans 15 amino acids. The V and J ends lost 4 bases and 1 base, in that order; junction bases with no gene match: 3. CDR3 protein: CASSPSSGGTDTQYF. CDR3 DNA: TGTGCCAGCAGCCCTTCTAGCGGGGGCACAGATACGCAGTATTTT.

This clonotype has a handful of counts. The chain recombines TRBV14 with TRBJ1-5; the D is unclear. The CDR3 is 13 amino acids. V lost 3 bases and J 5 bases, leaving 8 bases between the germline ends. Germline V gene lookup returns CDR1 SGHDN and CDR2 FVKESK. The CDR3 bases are TGTGCCAGCAGCCAGGGTCCTGATCAGCCCCAGCATTTT. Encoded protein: CASSQGPDQPQHF. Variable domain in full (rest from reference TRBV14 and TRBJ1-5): EAGVTQFPSHSVIEKGQTVTLRCDPISGHDNLYWYRRVMGKEIKFLLHFVKESKQDESGMPNNRFLAERTGGTYSTLKVQPAELEDSGVYFCASSQGPDQPQHFGDGTRLSIL.

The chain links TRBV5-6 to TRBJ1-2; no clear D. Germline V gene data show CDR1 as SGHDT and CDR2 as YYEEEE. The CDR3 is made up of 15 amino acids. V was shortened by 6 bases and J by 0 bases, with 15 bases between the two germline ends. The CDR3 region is CASTDPHGANYGYTF. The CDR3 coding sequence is TGTGCCAGCACCGATCCTCATGGAGCTAACTATGGCTACACCTTC.

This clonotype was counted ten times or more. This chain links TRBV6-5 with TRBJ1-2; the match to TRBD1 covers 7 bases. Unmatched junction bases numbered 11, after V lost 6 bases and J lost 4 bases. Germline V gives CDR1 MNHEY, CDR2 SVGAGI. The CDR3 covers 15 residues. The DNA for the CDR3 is TGTGCCAGCAGCACCCTCAGGGGGGCGGGCTATGGCTACACCTTC. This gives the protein CASSTLRGAGYGYTF.

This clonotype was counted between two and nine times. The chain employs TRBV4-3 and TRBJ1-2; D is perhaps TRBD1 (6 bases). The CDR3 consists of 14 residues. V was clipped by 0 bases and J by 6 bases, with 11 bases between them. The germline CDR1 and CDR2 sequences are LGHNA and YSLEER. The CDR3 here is CASSQDRGRHGYTF. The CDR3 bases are TGCGCCAGCAGCCAAGATCGGGGGCGACATGGCTACACCTTC.

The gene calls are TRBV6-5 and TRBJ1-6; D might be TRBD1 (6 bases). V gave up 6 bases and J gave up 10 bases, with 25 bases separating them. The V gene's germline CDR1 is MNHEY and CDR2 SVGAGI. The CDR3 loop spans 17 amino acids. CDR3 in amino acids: CASSSSLQQGTVSPLHF. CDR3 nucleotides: TGTGCCAGCAGCTCTAGCCTCCAACAGGGAACGGTCTCACCCCTCCACTTT.

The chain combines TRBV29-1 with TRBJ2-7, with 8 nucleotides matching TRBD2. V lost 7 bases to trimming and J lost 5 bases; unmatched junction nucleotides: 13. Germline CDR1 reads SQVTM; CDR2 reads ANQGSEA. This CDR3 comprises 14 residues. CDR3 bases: TGCAGCGCCGCTTCGACGGCGGGGGGAGACGAGCAGTACTTC. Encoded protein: CSAASTAGGDEQYF.

The CDR3 region has the DNA TGTGCCAGTAGCCCCACTCGGGGGGGAAAAAACATTCAGTACTTC. Translating it yields CASSPTRGGKNIQYF. J is TRBJ2-4 and V is TRBV19, with 8 nucleotides matching TRBD2. This CDR3 is 15 amino acids long. Germline CDR1 and CDR2: LNHDA and SQIVND (reference sequence). With V trimmed by 6 bases and J by 4 bases, 8 bases remained unmatched.

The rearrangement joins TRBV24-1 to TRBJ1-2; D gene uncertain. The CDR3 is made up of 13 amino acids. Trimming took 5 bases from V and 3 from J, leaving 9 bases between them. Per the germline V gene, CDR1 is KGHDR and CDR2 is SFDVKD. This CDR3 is CATSGPGDYGYTF. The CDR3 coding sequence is TGTGCCACCAGTGGACCCGGGGACTATGGCTACACCTTC.

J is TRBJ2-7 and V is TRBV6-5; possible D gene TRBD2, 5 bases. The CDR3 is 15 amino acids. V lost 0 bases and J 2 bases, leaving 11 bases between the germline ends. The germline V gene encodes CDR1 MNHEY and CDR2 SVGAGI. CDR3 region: CASSYSTGKAYEQYF. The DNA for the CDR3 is TGTGCCAGCAGTTACTCAACGGGGAAGGCCTACGAGCAGTACTTC.

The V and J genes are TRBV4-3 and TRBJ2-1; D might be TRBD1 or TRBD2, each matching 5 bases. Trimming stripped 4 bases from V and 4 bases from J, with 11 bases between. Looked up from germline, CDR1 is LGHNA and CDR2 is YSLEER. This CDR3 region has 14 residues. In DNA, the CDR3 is TGCGCCAGCAGCCCCGGGACGGCGTACAATGAGCAGTTCTTC. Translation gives CASSPGTAYNEQFF.

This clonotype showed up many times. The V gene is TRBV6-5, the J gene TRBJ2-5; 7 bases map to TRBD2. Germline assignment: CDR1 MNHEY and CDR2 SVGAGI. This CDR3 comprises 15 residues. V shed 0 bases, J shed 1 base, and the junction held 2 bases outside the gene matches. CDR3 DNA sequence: TGTGCCAGCAGTTACTCGAGCGGGATCCAAGAGACCCAGTACTTC. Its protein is CASSYSSGIQETQYF.

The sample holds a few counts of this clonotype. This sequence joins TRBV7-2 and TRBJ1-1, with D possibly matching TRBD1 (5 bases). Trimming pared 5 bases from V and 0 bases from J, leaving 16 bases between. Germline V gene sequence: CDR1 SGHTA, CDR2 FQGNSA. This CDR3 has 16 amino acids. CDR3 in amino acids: CASSPQAGNMNTEAFF. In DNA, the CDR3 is TGTGCCAGCAGCCCGCAAGCAGGGAACATGAACACTGAAGCTTTCTTT.

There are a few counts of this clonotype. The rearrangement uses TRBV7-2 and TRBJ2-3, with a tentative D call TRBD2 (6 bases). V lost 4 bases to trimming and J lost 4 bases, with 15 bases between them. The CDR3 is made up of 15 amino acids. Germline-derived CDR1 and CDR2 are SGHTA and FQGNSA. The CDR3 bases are TGTGCCAGCAGCTCCATCGGAGGGATGGCAGATACGCAGTATTTT. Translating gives CASSSIGGMADTQYF. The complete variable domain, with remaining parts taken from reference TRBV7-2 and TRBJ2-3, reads GAGVSQSPSNKVTEKGKDVELRCDPISGHTALYWYRQSLGQGLEFLIYFQGNSAPDKSGLPSDRFSAERTGGSVSTLTIQRTQQEDSAVYLCASSSIGGMADTQYFGPGTRLTVL.

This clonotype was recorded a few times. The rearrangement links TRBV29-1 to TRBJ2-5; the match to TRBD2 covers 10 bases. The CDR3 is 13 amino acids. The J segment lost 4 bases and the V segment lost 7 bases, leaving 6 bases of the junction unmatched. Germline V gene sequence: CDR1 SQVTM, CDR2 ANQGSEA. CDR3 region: CSASPSGRETQYF. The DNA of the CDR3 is TGCAGCGCGTCCCCTAGCGGGAGAGAGACCCAGTACTTC. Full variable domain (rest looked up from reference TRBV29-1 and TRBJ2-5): SAVISQKPSRDICQRGTSLTIQCQVDSQVTMMFWYRQQPGQSLTLIATANQGSEATYESGFVIDKFPISRPNLTFSTLTVSNMSPEDSSIYLCSASPSGRETQYFGPGTRLLVL.

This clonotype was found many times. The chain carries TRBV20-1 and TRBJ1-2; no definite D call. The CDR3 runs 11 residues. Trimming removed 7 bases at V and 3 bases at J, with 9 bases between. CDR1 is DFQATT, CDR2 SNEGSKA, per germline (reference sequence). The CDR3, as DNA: TGCAGTGGGACGGATGACTATGGCTACACCTTC. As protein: CSGTDDYGYTF.

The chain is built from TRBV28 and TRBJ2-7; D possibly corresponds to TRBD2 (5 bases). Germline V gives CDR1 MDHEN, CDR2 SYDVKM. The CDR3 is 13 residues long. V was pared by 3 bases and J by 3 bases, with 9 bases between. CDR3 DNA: TGTGCCAGCAGTTTCGGGAACGGCTACGAGCAGTACGTC. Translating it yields CASSFGNGYEQYV.

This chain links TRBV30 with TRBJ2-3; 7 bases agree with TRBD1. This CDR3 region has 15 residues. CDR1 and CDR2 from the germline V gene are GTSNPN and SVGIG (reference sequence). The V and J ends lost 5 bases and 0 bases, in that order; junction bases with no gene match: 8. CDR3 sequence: CAWEGTEASTDTQYF. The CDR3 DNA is TGTGCCTGGGAAGGGACAGAAGCTAGCACAGATACGCAGTATTTT. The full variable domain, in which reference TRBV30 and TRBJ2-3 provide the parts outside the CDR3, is SQTIHQWPATLVQPVGSPLSLECTVEGTSNPNLYWYRQAAGRGLQLLFYSVGIGQISSEVPQNLSASRPQDRQFILSSKKLLLSDSGFYLCAWEGTEASTDTQYFGPGTRLTVL.

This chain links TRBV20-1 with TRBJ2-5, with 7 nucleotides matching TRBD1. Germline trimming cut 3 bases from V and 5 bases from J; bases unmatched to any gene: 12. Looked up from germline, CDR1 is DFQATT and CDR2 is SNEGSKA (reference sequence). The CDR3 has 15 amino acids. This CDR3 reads CSASYTQGRRETQYF. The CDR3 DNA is TGCAGTGCTAGTTATACACAGGGGCGGAGGGAGACCCAGTACTTC.

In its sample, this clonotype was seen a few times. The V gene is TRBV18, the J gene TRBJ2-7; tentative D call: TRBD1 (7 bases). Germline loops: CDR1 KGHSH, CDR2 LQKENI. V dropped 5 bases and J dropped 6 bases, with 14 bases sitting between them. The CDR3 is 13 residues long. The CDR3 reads CASSGSGGSEQYF. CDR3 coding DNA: TGTGCCAGCTCAGGTTCAGGGGGGAGCGAGCAGTACTTC.

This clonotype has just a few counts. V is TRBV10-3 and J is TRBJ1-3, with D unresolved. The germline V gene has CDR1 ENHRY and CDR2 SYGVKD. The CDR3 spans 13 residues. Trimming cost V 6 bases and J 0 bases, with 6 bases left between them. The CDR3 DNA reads TGTGCCATCAGGGAGAGCTCTGGAAACACCATATATTTT. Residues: CAIRESSGNTIYF.

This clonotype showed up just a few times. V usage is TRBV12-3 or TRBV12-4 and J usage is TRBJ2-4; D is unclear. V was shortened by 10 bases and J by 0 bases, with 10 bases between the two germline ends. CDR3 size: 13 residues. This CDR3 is CATSDLAKNIQYF. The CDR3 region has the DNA TGTGCCACCTCGGACCTAGCCAAAAACATTCAGTACTTC.

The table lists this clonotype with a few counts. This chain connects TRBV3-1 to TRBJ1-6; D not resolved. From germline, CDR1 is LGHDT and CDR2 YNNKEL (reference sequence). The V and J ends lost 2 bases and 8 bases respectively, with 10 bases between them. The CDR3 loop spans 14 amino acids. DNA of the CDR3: TGTGCCAGCAGCCAATCACCCGCGGATTCACCCCTCCACTTT. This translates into CASSQSPADSPLHF.

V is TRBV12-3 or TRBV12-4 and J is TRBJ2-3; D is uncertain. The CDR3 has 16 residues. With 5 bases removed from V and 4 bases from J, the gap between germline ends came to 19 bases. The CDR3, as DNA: TGTGCCAGCAGTACGATGGCAGGTTCCTCGGCAGATACGCAGTATTTT. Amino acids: CASSTMAGSSADTQYF.